The subject of this entry is one T cell receptor beta chain. Antigen unknown. Thyroid surgery took place with no prior treatment in any patient. The sample originates from a study of metastatic and nonmetastatic thyroid tumors. As handled by the study authors: Clinicopathological groups differed in CDR3, with these differences serving to build a distant-metastasis classifier for papillary thyroid cancer. TCRdb re-called clones via MiXCR from the PCR reads. The V and J calls come from TCRdb's annotation, not from the publication. The repertoire includes 20,000 to 25,000 clones, 35% to 45% of them detected once, and 22% sits in the top ten. Notes on the study in general: Benign nodules reportedly had significantly lower TCR beta diversity than malignant thyroid tumors in blood and tumor.

V lost 6 bases to trimming and J lost 5 bases, with 10 bases between them. Germline V CDR1 and CDR2: DFQATT, SNEGSKA (reference sequence). The CDR3 length is 11 residues. The TCR was taken from a male donor with papillary thyroid cancer or a benign thyroid nodule (not recorded which). Some clones in this sample may be carry-over from other donors' samples. The chain combines TRBV20-1 with TRBJ1-2; a weak D match, TRBD1 (5 bases). The sample consisted of blood. The CDR3 sequence: CSAIDRYGYTF. The CDR3 DNA follows: TGCAGTGCCATCGACAGATATGGCTACACCTTC.